The entry that follows covers one T cell receptor (beta chain) sequence. Measured with immunoSEQ multiplex PCR; TCRdb has only the in-frame clones, and not every one. Here the sample spans about 200,000 clones, around 85% being singletons. This sample is part of a study of blood T cell repertoires in COVID-19. Study in general: Samples taken during acute and convalescent COVID-19 were collected in the United States, Italy and Spain.

The CDR3 has 12 amino acids. V was pared by 3 bases and J by 3 bases, with 5 bases between. CDR1 and CDR2 from the germline V gene are KGHSY and FQNENV. The sequenced sample was peripheral blood. The J gene is TRBJ1-1, the V gene TRBV16; D is unclear. The receptor comes from a man in his 60s with COVID-19, enrolled during active disease. The CDR3 nucleotides are TGTGCCAGCAGCCACGGGTACACTGAAGCTTTCTTT. The encoded protein is CASSHGYTEAFF.